The 21 T cell receptor beta chains reported below all come from one sample, sequenced in a study of beta chain features in type 1 diabetes. The isolated RNA, all of it, was reverse transcribed, so expressed TCRB transcripts were what got sequenced. The protocol was immunoSEQ multiplex PCR, while the TCRdb copy is restricted to in-frame clones and leaves out a portion. The data show some 900,000 clones, roughly a sixth seen once. The sample was naive CD4+ T cells from blood. The origin of the receptors is a woman aged 18-29 years in good health.

This chain uses TRBV27 with TRBJ1-5; D unresolved. There are 13 residues in the CDR3. V was pared by 4 bases and J by 4 bases, with 8 bases between. CDR1 is MNHEY, CDR2 SMNVEV, per germline (reference sequence). CDR3 coding DNA: TGTGCCAGCAGTTCCCGGGAGAATCAGCCCCAGCATTTT. Its translation: CASSSRENQPQHF.

The genes are TRBV15 and TRBJ1-3; 9 positions agree with TRBD1. This CDR3 is 15 amino acids long. From germline, CDR1 is LNHNV and CDR2 YYDKDF (reference sequence). V lost 4 bases and J lost 2; bases outside the gene matches: 3. The CDR3, as DNA: TGTGCCACCAGCACAGGGACAGGGACTGGAAACACCATATATTTT. Its translation is CATSTGTGTGNTIYF.

The rearrangement uses TRBV4-3 and TRBJ2-2; tentatively, D is TRBD2 (6 bases). CDR3 size: 16 residues. Trimming left V 1 base short and J 2 bases short, with 11 bases between. Germline CDR1 LGHNA, CDR2 YSLEER. This CDR3 reads CASSQAPGLNTGELFF. The DNA for the CDR3 is TGCGCCAGCAGCCAAGCCCCGGGACTTAACACCGGGGAGCTGTTTTTT.

Only a few counts were recorded for this clone. This chain uses TRBV7-2 with TRBJ2-2; no clear D. Trimming took off 4 bases at V and 0 bases at J, with 9 bases between the two ends. Germline values: CDR1 SGHTA, CDR2 FQGNSA. This CDR3 is built from 15 residues. The DNA of the CDR3 is TGTGCCAGCAGCTACGAAGCTACGAACACCGGGGAGCTGTTTTTT. It is translated as CASSYEATNTGELFF.

This chain uses TRBV28 with TRBJ1-5, with D unresolved. The CDR3 has 13 residues. Germline CDR1 MDHEN, CDR2 SYDVKM. V shed 3 bases and J shed 5 bases, with 8 bases lying between them. This CDR3 is CASSFVPYQPQHF. For the CDR3, the DNA is TGTGCCAGCAGTTTCGTACCCTATCAGCCCCAGCATTTT. Combining the CDR3 with reference TRBV28 and TRBJ1-5 gives the whole variable domain DVKVTQSSRYLVKRTGEKVFLECVQDMDHENMFWYRQDPGLGLRLIYFSYDVKMKEKGDIPEGYSVSREKKERFSLILESASTNQTSMYLCASSFVPYQPQHFGDGTRLSIL.

The CDR3 bases are TGTGCCAGCAGCTCATCAGGGGAGACCCAGTACTTC. Its translation: CASSSSGETQYF. This rearrangement joins TRBV7-2 to TRBJ2-5, with D tentatively TRBD1 (5 bases). The CDR3 runs 12 residues. Per the germline V gene, CDR1 is SGHTA and CDR2 is FQGNSA. V was shortened by 4 bases and J by 5 bases, with 8 bases between the two germline ends.

This clone came up a few times. V and J are TRBV7-9 and TRBJ1-3; D is undetermined. The CDR3 is 16 amino acids. Trimming took off 1 base at V and 2 bases at J, with 12 bases between the two ends. Per germline, CDR1 SEHNR and CDR2 FQNEAQ (reference sequence). CDR3 DNA sequence: TGTGCCAGCAGCTTAGACAAAGGTTCGACTGGAAACACCATATATTTT. Translated: CASSLDKGSTGNTIYF.

This clone was counted between two and nine times. The chain carries TRBV9 and TRBJ2-3; 14 bases align to TRBD2. The CDR3 runs 17 residues. Germline CDR1 is SGDLS and CDR2 is YYNGEE. The V segment lost 2 bases and the J segment 0 bases; nucleotides outside the gene matches: 2. This CDR3 reads CASSVGTSGGSTDTQYF. CDR3 bases: TGTGCCAGCAGCGTGGGGACTAGCGGGGGAAGCACAGATACGCAGTATTTT.

The J gene is TRBJ2-7, the V gene TRBV4-3; TRBD2 matches 9 bases. Unmatched junction bases numbered 2, after V lost 1 base and J lost 1 base. The CDR3 has 15 amino acids. Germline V CDR1 and CDR2: LGHNA, YSLEER. The CDR3 loop reads CASSQVLAGSYEQYF. Here the CDR3 DNA reads TGCGCCAGCAGCCAAGTTCTAGCGGGGTCCTACGAGCAGTACTTC.

Ten or more counts support this clone. At the DNA level, this CDR3 is encoded by other sequences in the same sample as well. V is TRBV18 and J is TRBJ2-1, with 9 bases that match TRBD2. CDR3 length: 15 amino acids. V trimming: 1 base; J trimming: 4 bases; junction bases outside the gene matches: 2. Germline V gene sequence: CDR1 KGHSH, CDR2 LQKENI. CDR3 amino acids: CASSPLAGAYNEQFF. CDR3 nucleotides: TGTGCCAGCTCACCACTAGCGGGAGCGTACAATGAGCAGTTCTTC.

The chain couples TRBV18 to TRBJ1-2; D not resolved. From germline, CDR1 is KGHSH and CDR2 LQKENI. This CDR3 contains 12 residues. V was clipped by 3 bases and J by 5 bases, with 7 bases between them. Written as DNA, the CDR3 is TGTGCCAGCTCACCCGGGGAGTATGGCTACACCTTC. Its protein is CASSPGEYGYTF.

The chain carries TRBV7-8 and TRBJ2-2; 7 nucleotides match TRBD2. CDR3 size: 19 residues. The germline gives CDR1 SGHVS, CDR2 FQNEAQ. The V and J ends lost 5 bases and 4 bases, in that order; junction bases with no gene match: 19. The CDR3 bases are TGTGCCAGCAGCATCTTCACGGGGAGGGAGGGCCTCCTCACCGGGGAGCTGTTTTTT. Protein: CASSIFTGREGLLTGELFF.

This clone appeared a few times. The junction departs from germline at one end; a sequencing error may be responsible. The rearrangement joins TRBV5-4 to TRBJ2-6, with TRBD1 as a possible D gene (5 bases). Germline V gives CDR1 SGHNT, CDR2 YYREEE (reference sequence). CDR3 length: 17 amino acids. CDR3 loop: CASSQDLQGAGANVLTF. In nucleotides, the CDR3 is TGCGCCAGCAGCCAAGACCTGCAGGGTGCTGGGGCCAACGTCCTGACTTTC. Filled out from reference TRBV5-4 and TRBJ2-6, the complete variable domain reads ETGVTQSPTHLIKTRGQQVTLRCSSQSGHNTVSWYQQALGQGPQFIFQYYREEENGRGNFPPRFSGLQFPNYSSELNVNALELDDSALYLCASSQDLQGAGANVLTFGAGSRLTVL.

In the case of this clone: Other DNA sequences in the sample encode the same CDR3. V gene TRBV5-1 combines with J gene TRBJ2-3; TRBD2 aligns across 12 bases. The CDR3 is 16 amino acids. Per the germline V gene, CDR1 is SGHRS and CDR2 is YFSETQ. The trim removed 0 bases at V and 1 base at J, leaving 0 bases unmatched. The CDR3 DNA is TGCGCCAGCAGCTTGGGACTAGCGGGAGGCACAGATACGCAGTATTTT. This sequence encodes CASSLGLAGGTDTQYF.

In its sample, this clone was seen a few times. The chain joins TRBV7-2 to TRBJ2-3, with 8 bases identical to TRBD2. The V gene end was trimmed by 0 bases and the J gene end by 0 bases; junction bases not matched to a gene: 8. The V gene's germline CDR1 is SGHTA and CDR2 FQGNSA. The CDR3 runs 18 residues. CDR3 sequence reads: CASSLASTSGASTDTQYF. Here the CDR3 DNA reads TGTGCCAGCAGCTTAGCGTCTACTAGCGGAGCCAGCACAGATACGCAGTATTTT.

The rearrangement uses TRBV27 and TRBJ2-1; possible D gene TRBD2, 7 bases. The CDR3 is made up of 17 amino acids. Looked up from germline, CDR1 is MNHEY and CDR2 is SMNVEV (reference sequence). V was shortened by 0 bases and J by 3 bases, with 15 bases between the two germline ends. The CDR3 DNA reads TGTGCCAGCAGTTTATCTATTGCGGGGGCCTACTACAATGAGCAGTTCTTC. It yields the protein CASSLSIAGAYYNEQFF.

This clone was detected a few times. This chain joins TRBV14 and TRBJ2-1; TRBD1 or TRBD2 may be the D gene (5 bases each). The CDR3 runs 16 residues. The germline V and J ends were trimmed by 2 bases and 4 bases, with 15 bases remaining between them. Germline V gene data show CDR1 as SGHDN and CDR2 as FVKESK. CDR3 sequence reads: CASSQNLGDLYNEQFF. The DNA for the CDR3 is TGTGCCAGCAGCCAAAACCTGGGGGACCTTTACAATGAGCAGTTCTTC.

The V and J genes are TRBV6-1 and TRBJ1-3; D ambiguous. This CDR3 has 15 amino acids. Deletions cut 7 bases from V and 0 bases from J, with 13 bases between. Germline CDR1 and CDR2: MNHNS and SASEGT. CDR3 sequence (DNA): TGTGCCAGCACCTTGGAGGGCAACTCTGGAAACACCATATATTTT. It codes for CASTLEGNSGNTIYF.

The chain is built from TRBV27 and TRBJ2-3; a weak D match, TRBD1 (6 bases). The CDR3 runs 14 residues. Germline CDR1 and CDR2: MNHEY and SMNVEV (reference sequence). Deletions cut 4 bases from V and 1 base from J, with 9 bases between. CDR3 DNA sequence: TGTGCCAGCAGTTCCTGGACAGGCACAGATACGCAGTATTTT. This encodes CASSSWTGTDTQYF.

The J gene is TRBJ2-3, the V gene TRBV6-4; 7 bases map to TRBD2. V lost 4 bases and J lost 5; bases outside the gene matches: 0. The germline gives CDR1 MRHNA, CDR2 SNTAGT. There are 12 residues in the CDR3. CDR3 residues: CASSASGDTQYF. CDR3 DNA sequence: TGTGCCAGCAGTGCTAGCGGAGATACGCAGTATTTT.

This clone was detected only a few times. The chain is built from TRBV28 and TRBJ2-2, with D perhaps assigned TRBD1 or TRBD2 (5 bases each). CDR1 and CDR2 (germline): MDHEN, SYDVKM. The CDR3 is 15 amino acids. Trimming pared 6 bases from V and 6 bases from J, leaving 17 bases between. The CDR3 sequence is CASSQFRGVPGELFF. DNA for the CDR3: TGTGCCAGCAGCCAATTTAGAGGGGTCCCCGGGGAGCTGTTTTTT.